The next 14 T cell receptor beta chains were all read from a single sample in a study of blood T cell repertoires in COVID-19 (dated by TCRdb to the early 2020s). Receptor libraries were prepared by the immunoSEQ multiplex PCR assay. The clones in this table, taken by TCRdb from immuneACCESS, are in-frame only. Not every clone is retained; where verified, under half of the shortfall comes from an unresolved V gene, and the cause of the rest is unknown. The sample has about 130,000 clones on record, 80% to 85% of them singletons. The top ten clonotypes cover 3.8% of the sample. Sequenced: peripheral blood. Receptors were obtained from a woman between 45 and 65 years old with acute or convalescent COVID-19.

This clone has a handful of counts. The CDR3 nucleotides read TGTGCCAGCAGCTTGGACGGCGGGGCGGCTTCAGGCACTGAAGCTTTCTTT. Translation gives CASSLDGGAASGTEAFF. The genes are TRBV5-4 and TRBJ1-1; the D gene is possibly TRBD1 (5 bases). The germline V and J ends were trimmed by 0 bases and 4 bases, with 19 bases remaining between them. Germline CDR1 SGHNT, CDR2 YYREEE (reference sequence). The CDR3 sequence is 17 residues long.

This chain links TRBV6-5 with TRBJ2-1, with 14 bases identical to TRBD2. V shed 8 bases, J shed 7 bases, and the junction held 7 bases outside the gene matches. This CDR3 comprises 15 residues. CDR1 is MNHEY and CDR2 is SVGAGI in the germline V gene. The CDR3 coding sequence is TGTGCCAGCTTGAGGGGGACTAGCGGGAGTAATGAGCAGTTCTTC. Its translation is CASLRGTSGSNEQFF.

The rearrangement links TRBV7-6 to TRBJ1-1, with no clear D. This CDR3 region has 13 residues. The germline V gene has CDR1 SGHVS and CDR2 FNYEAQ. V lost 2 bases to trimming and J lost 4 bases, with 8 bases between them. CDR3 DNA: TGTGCCAGCAGCTTAATGCGGGGCACTGAAGCTTTCTTT. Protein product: CASSLMRGTEAFF. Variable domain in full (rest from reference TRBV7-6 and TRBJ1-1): GAGVSQSPRYKVTKRGQDVALRCDPISGHVSLYWYRQALGQGPEFLTYFNYEAQQDKSGLPNDRFSAERPEGSISTLTIQRTEQRDSAMYRCASSLMRGTEAFFGQGTRLTVV.

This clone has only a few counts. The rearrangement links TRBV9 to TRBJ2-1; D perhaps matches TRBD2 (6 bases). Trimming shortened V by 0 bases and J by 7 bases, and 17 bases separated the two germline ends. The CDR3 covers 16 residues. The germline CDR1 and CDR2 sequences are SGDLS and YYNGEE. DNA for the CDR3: TGTGCCAGCAGCGTAGGGGGATTGGGAGGATGGAATGAGCAGTTCTTC. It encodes CASSVGGLGGWNEQFF. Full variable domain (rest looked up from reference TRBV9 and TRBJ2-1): DSGVTQTPKHLITATGQRVTLRCSPRSGDLSVYWYQQSLDQGLQFLIQYYNGEERAKGNILERFSAQQFPDLHSELNLSSLELGDSALYFCASSVGGLGGWNEQFFGPGTRLTVL.

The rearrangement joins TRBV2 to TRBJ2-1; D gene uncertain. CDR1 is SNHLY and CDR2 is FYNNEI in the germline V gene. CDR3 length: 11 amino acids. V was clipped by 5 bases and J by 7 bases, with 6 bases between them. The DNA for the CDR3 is TGTGCCAGCAGTATTAAAAATGAGCAGTTCTTC. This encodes CASSIKNEQFF.

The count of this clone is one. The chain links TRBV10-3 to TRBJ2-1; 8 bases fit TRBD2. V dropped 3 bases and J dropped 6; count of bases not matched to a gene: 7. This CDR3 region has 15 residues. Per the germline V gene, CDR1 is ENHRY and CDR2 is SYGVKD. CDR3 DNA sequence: TGTGCCATCAGTGATCCCGGGACTAGGGGCAATGAGCAGTTCTTC. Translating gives CAISDPGTRGNEQFF.

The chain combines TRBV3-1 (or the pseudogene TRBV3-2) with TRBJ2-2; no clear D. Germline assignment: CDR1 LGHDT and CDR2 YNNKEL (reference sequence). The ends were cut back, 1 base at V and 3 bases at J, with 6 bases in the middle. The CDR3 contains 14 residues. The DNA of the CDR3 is TGTGCCAGCAGCCAAGCTCCCGACACCGGGGAGCTGTTTTTT. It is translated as CASSQAPDTGELFF.

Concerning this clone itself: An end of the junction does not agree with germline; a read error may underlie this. The CDR3 DNA is TGTGCCAGCAGCATAGCCGGGACAGCCTATGGCTACACCTTC. As protein: CASSIAGTAYGYTF. The V and J genes are TRBV7-9 and TRBJ1-2; 7 positions match TRBD1. The CDR3 is made up of 14 amino acids. CDR1 and CDR2 (germline): SEHNR, FQNEAQ (reference sequence).

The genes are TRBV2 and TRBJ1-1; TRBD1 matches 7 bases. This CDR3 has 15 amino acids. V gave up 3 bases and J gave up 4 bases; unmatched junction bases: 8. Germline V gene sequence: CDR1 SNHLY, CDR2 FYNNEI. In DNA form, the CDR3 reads TGTGCCAGCAGTGAGACAGGGATGCGTACCACTGAAGCTTTCTTT. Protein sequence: CASSETGMRTTEAFF.

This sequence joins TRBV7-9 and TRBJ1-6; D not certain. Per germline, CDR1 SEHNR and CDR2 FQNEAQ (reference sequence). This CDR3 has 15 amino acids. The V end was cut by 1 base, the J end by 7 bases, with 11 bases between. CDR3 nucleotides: TGTGCCAGCAGCTTAGTGGCGGAAGGCAATTCACCCCTCCACTTT. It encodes CASSLVAEGNSPLHF. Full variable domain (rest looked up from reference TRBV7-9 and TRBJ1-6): DTGVSQNPRHKITKRGQNVTFRCDPISEHNRLYWYRQTLGQGPEFLTYFQNEAQLEKSRLLSDRFSAERPKGSFSTLEIQRTEQGDSAMYLCASSLVAEGNSPLHFGNGTRLTVT.

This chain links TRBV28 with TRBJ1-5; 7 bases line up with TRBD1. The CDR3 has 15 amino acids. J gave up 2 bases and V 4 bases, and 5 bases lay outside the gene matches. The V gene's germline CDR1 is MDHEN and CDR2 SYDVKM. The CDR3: CASSSGQVGNQPQHF. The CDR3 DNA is TGTGCCAGCAGTTCAGGACAGGTTGGCAATCAGCCCCAGCATTTT.

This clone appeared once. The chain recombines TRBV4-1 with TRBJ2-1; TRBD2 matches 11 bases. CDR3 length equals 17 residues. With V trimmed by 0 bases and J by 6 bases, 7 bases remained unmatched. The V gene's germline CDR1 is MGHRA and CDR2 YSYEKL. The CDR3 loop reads CASSQDATSGSINEQFF. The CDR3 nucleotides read TGCGCCAGCAGCCAAGATGCCACTAGCGGGAGTATCAATGAGCAGTTCTTC.

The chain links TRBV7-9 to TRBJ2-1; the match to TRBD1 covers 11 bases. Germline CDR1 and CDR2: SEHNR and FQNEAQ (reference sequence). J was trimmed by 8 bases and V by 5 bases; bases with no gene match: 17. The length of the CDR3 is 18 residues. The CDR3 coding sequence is TGTGCCAGCAGCCCAGGGCGGGTTGGGACAGGGGGTATGGATGAGCAGTTCTTC. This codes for CASSPGRVGTGGMDEQFF.

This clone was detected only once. This CDR3 is CASKTGVNTEAFF. In DNA, the CDR3 is TGTGCCAGCAAAACAGGGGTAAACACTGAAGCTTTCTTT. The rearrangement links TRBV25-1 to TRBJ1-1, with 7 bases identical to TRBD1. Germline CDR1 is MGHDK and CDR2 is SYGVNS. The CDR3 has 13 amino acids. The ends lost 7 bases at V and 2 bases at J; junction bases unmatched: 4.